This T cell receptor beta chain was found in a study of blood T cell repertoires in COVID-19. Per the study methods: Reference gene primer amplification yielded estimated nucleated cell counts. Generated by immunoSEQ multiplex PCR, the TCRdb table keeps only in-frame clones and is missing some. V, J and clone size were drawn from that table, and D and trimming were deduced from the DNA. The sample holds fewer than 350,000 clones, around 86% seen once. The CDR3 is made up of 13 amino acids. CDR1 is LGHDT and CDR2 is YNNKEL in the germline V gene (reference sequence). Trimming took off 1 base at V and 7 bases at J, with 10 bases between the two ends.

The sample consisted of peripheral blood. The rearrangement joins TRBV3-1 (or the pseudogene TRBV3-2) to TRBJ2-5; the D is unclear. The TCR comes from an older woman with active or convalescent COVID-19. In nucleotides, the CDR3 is TGTGCCAGCAGCCAAGTCCAAAGAGGGACCCAGTACTTC. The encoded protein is CASSQVQRGTQYF.